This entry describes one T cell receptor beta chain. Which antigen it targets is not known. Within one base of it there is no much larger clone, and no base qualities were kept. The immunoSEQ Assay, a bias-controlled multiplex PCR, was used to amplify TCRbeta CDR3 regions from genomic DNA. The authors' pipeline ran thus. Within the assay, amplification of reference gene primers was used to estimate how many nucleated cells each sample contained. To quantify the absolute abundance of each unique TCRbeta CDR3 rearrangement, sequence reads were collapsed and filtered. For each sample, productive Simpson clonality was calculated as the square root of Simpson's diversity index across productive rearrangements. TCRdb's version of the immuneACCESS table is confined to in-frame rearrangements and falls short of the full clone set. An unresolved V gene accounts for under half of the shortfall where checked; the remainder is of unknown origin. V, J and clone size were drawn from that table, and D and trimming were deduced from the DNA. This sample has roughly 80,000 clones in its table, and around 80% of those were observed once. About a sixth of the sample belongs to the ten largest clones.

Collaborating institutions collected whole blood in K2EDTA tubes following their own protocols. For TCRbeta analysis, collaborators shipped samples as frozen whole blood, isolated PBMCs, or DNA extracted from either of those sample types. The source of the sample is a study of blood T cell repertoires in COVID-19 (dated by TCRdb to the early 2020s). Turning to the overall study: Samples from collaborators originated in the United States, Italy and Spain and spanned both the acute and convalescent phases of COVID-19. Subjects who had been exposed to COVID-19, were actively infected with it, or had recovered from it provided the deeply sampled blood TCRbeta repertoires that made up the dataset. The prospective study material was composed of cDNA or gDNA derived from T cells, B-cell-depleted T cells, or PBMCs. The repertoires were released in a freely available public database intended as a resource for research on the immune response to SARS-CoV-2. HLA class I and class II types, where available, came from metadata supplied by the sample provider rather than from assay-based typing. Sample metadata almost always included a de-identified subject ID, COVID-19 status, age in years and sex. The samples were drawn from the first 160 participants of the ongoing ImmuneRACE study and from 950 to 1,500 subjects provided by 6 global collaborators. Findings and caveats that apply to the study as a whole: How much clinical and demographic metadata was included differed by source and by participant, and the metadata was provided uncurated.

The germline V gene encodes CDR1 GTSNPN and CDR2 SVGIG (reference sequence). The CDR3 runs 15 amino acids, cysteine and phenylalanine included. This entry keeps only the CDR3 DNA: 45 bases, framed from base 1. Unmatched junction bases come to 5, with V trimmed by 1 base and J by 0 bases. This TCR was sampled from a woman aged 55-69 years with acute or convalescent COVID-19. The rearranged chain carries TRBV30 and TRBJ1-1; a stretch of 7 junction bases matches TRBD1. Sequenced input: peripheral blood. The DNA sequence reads TGTGCCTGGAGTGAACCGGACAGGCTGAACACTGAAGCTTTCTTT. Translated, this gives CAWSEPDRLNTEAFF.